Sequencing of this T cell receptor (beta chain) was carried out in a study of cytomegalovirus exposure and HLA in healthy donors. Study-wide results and limits: Common viral pathogens were later found to be apparently linked to several of the most significant clusters. Researchers counted 164 TCR beta chains as cytomegalovirus-associated. In presence/absence analyses, roughly uniform sequencing depth across donors was assumed. Relative to equally common others, HLA-associated TCR beta chains showed greater clonal expansion in a later analysis.

Details on this clone: Its matching antigen is unknown.

The primer mix had 60 Vbeta and 13 Jbeta primers. Repertoires were generated with immunoSEQ multiplex PCR, while TCRdb's copy carries only in-frame clones and drops some. The sample includes some 200,000 clones, 65% to 85% seen only once; the top ten take roughly 0.71%. CDR3 length: 17 amino acids. Germline V lookup: CDR1 LNHDA, CDR2 SQIVND (reference sequence). V dropped 3 bases and J dropped 7; count of bases not matched to a gene: 9. This clonotype was obtained from a boy younger than 10 in good health and CMV-seronegative. The sequenced sample consisted of PBMCs. This chain uses TRBV19 with TRBJ1-6; 10 nucleotides align to TRBD1. The CDR3 reads CASSIYSSGQGNSPLHF. CDR3 DNA: TGTGCCAGTAGTATTTATAGCTCGGGACAGGGGAATTCACCCCTCCACTTT.